The next 10 T cell receptor beta chains were all read from a single sample in a study of cytomegalovirus exposure and HLA in healthy donors. This PCR relied on a set of 60 Vbeta primers and 13 Jbeta primers. The data were produced by immunoSEQ multiplex PCR, yet TCRdb's version contains in-frame clones alone and is incomplete. Of 140,000 or so clones in the sample, about 82% were seen once. Sequences were obtained from PBMCs. The receptors were gathered from a male donor in good health and CMV-seronegative.

The rearrangement links TRBV5-5 to TRBJ1-5; a weak D match, TRBD1 (5 bases). V was cut by 3 bases and J by 4 bases, with 11 bases left in between. Germline lookup yields CDR1 SGHKS and CDR2 YYEKEE (reference sequence). The CDR3 is 14 residues long. The CDR3 sequence: CASSSREGNQPQHF. DNA for the CDR3: TGTGCCAGCAGCTCCAGGGAGGGAAATCAGCCCCAGCATTTT.

About this clone: The junction differs from germline at one of its ends, possibly a read error. The gene calls are TRBV7-9 and TRBJ1-5, with D possibly being TRBD1 (5 bases). Germline values: CDR1 SEHNR, CDR2 FQNEAQ (reference sequence). CDR3 length equals 15 residues. The DNA for the CDR3 is TGTTCCAGCAGCTTTGTGGGGGGTAACAATCAGCCCCAGCATTTT. Its translation is CSSSFVGGNNQPQHF.

V is TRBV7-8 and J is TRBJ2-7; D perhaps matches TRBD2 (5 bases). This CDR3 is 12 amino acids long. CDR1 and CDR2 (germline): SGHVS, FQNEAQ. Trimming took off 7 bases at V and 3 bases at J, with 10 bases between the two ends. Written as DNA, the CDR3 is TGTGCCAGCACCCCTAGCCGCTACGAGCAGTACTTC. Protein: CASTPSRYEQYF.

CDR3 residues: CASSFRGQGGYEQYF. CDR3 bases: TGTGCCAGCAGCTTTAGAGGACAGGGTGGATACGAGCAGTACTTC. The chain recombines TRBV5-4 with TRBJ2-7; 8 bases agree with TRBD1. The CDR3 runs to 15 residues. Trimming removed 2 bases from V and 4 bases from J; junction bases left unmatched: 8. CDR1 SGHNT and CDR2 YYREEE come from the germline V gene (reference sequence).

This clone has only one observation. V gene TRBV28 combines with J gene TRBJ1-4, with TRBD1 matching over 7 bases. CDR3 length: 16 amino acids. Per germline, CDR1 MDHEN and CDR2 SYDVKM. The V and J ends lost 6 bases and 2 bases, in that order; junction bases with no gene match: 9. Written as DNA, the CDR3 is TGTGCCAGCAGCCTCAAGGGGGCTCCGACTAATGAAAAACTGTTTTTT. This encodes CASSLKGAPTNEKLFF.

V is TRBV27 and J is TRBJ2-3, with 7 nucleotides matching TRBD2. The V segment lost 6 bases and the J segment 2 bases; nucleotides outside the gene matches: 8. The CDR3 has 15 amino acids. Germline V gene sequence: CDR1 MNHEY, CDR2 SMNVEV (reference sequence). This chain's CDR3 is CASSPRAGATDTQYF. The DNA of the CDR3 is TGTGCCAGCAGCCCTCGGGCGGGAGCCACAGATACGCAGTATTTT.

The rearrangement joins TRBV7-9 to TRBJ2-7, with no clear D. This CDR3 comprises 12 residues. Trimming took off 3 bases at V and 1 base at J, with 4 bases between the two ends. Germline V gives CDR1 SEHNR, CDR2 FQNEAQ (reference sequence). The CDR3 reads CASSFGSYEQYF. CDR3 nucleotides: TGTGCCAGCAGCTTCGGGTCCTACGAGCAGTACTTC.

The chain employs TRBV5-6 and TRBJ1-2; D unclear. This CDR3 spans 15 amino acids. V gave up 3 bases and J gave up 0 bases, with 12 bases separating them. Per the germline V gene, CDR1 is SGHDT and CDR2 is YYEEEE. CDR3: CASSSTRETNYGYTF. CDR3 nucleotide sequence: TGTGCCAGCAGCTCGACGAGGGAGACTAACTATGGCTACACCTTC.

The V and J genes are TRBV18 and TRBJ1-1; D is unresolved. From germline, CDR1 is KGHSH and CDR2 LQKENI. V lost 1 base and J lost 2, with 5 bases in between. The CDR3 runs to 13 residues. The CDR3 region has the DNA TGTGCCAGCTCACCACGGAGCAACACTGAAGCTTTCTTT. This translates into CASSPRSNTEAFF.

This rearrangement joins TRBV2 to TRBJ2-3, with D possibly matching TRBD2 (7 bases). Trimming took off 3 bases at V and 3 bases at J, with 16 bases between the two ends. The CDR3 runs 16 residues. In germline, CDR1 is SNHLY, CDR2 FYNNEI. The CDR3 is CASSDSGGAGTDTQYF. CDR3 nucleotides: TGTGCCAGCAGTGATTCGGGGGGCGCCGGGACAGATACGCAGTATTTT.